This TCR beta chain originates from a study of T cells in women clearing cervical HPV infection. Data came from immunoSEQ multiplex PCR; TCRdb stores just in-frame clones and leaves some out. This table lists some 20,000 clones. Source material: blood buffy coat. The clonotype was recovered from a woman aged 18 to 69 with a cervical HPV16 infection that either progressed to CIN3+ or cleared (not recorded which).

The CDR3 is CAISGLGGGVEAFF. The part of the CDR3 DNA that was read is TGTGCCATCAGTGGACTGGGAGGGGGGGTCGAA. The chain is built from TRBV10-3 and TRBJ1-1; D might be TRBD1 (6 bases). The read comes to an end 3 residues before the CDR3 does, leaving the germline J gene to fill in the end. The CDR3 length is 14 residues. The germline gives CDR1 ENHRY, CDR2 SYGVKD.